A single sample gave rise to the 28 T cell receptor beta chains below, sequenced in a study of neurological immune-mediated disorders. The time point here: technical triplicate 2. TCRdb independently ran MiXCR on the 5' RACE reads; one entry per CDR3 protein. The repertoire consists of about 59,000 distinct CDR3 sequences, with 24% occurring once and the leading ten covering over 4.5%. The specimen was PBMCs. The receptor source for this set is a man in his sixties with HTLV-1-associated myelopathy (HAM/TSP).

The chain is built from TRBV6-1 and TRBJ2-7, with D unresolved. Between the trimmed V and J ends, which lost 6 bases and 5 bases, there was a span of 20 bases. This CDR3 has 15 residues. Germline-derived CDR1 and CDR2 are MNHNS and SASEGT. CDR3 DNA: TGTGCCAGCAGCGTTTTGTCTTTCTCGGGCGACGAGCAGTACTTC. Its translation: CASSVLSFSGDEQYF.

This clonotype was seen many times. V is TRBV20-1 and J is TRBJ2-7; D unclear. The CDR3 runs 12 residues. Germline assignment: CDR1 DFQATT and CDR2 SNEGSKA (reference sequence). V was shortened by 5 bases and J by 0 bases, with 8 bases between the two germline ends. CDR3: CSAVTASYEQYF. CDR3 sequence (DNA): TGCAGTGCTGTAACAGCCTCCTACGAGCAGTACTTC.

This chain joins TRBV4-2 and TRBJ2-1, with D unclear. This CDR3 spans 19 amino acids. Germline V gene sequence: CDR1 LGHNA, CDR2 YNFKEQ. V was trimmed by 0 bases and J by 0 bases, leaving 18 bases between them. The CDR3 DNA follows: TGTGCCAGCAGCCAAGAGGGCCAAGGGCTGGCAAGCTCCTACAATGAGCAGTTCTTC. Residues: CASSQEGQGLASSYNEQFF.

This clonotype was seen a handful of times. The chain carries TRBV4-1 and TRBJ2-5; possibly TRBD1 or TRBD2 for D (5 bases each). The CDR3 is 16 residues long. V shed 1 base and J shed 5 bases, with 17 bases lying between them. CDR1 MGHRA and CDR2 YSYEKL come from the germline V gene. DNA for the CDR3: TGCGCCAGCAGCCAAGTTCGAGGGACCCCCGGGGAGACCCAGTACTTC. As protein: CASSQVRGTPGETQYF.

This rearrangement joins TRBV7-9 to TRBJ2-2; 7 bases align to TRBD1. Germline CDR1 and CDR2: SEHNR and FQNEAQ (reference sequence). J lost 2 bases, V lost 3 bases, and 3 bases had no gene match. The CDR3 has 15 residues. The CDR3 loop reads CASSLTGPNTGELFF. The CDR3 DNA is TGTGCCAGCAGCTTGACAGGGCCCAACACCGGGGAGCTGTTTTTT.

This clonotype was observed many times. V gene TRBV7-9 combines with J gene TRBJ1-1; no clear D gene. The CDR3 runs to 14 residues. V lost 8 bases, J lost 0 bases, and 13 bases lay in between. The germline V gene encodes CDR1 SEHNR and CDR2 FQNEAQ (reference sequence). As DNA, the CDR3 is TGTGCCAGCTCTGACGGCAGGATGAACACTGAAGCTTTCTTT. Amino acids: CASSDGRMNTEAFF.

The chain joins TRBV5-6 to TRBJ2-1, with 12 bases lining up with TRBD2. Trimming took 3 bases from V and 0 from J; bases not matched to a gene: 16. Looked up from germline, CDR1 is SGHDT and CDR2 is YYEEEE. This CDR3 comprises 21 residues. The CDR3 coding sequence is TGTGCCAGCAGCTCCCCCCTCTGGGGGACTAGCGGGCGTAGCTCCTACAATGAGCAGTTCTTC. This codes for CASSSPLWGTSGRSSYNEQFF.

The chain carries TRBV20-1 and TRBJ1-2; possibly TRBD1 for D (5 bases). This CDR3 contains 14 residues. V lost 0 bases, J lost 4 bases, and 12 bases lay in between. In germline, CDR1 is DFQATT, CDR2 SNEGSKA (reference sequence). The CDR3 bases are TGCAGTGCTAGAGACCCTCGGGGCCTCTATGGCTACACCTTC. Translated: CSARDPRGLYGYTF.

With regard to this clonotype: Being one base from a much bigger clone, this may be a read error. The V call is TRBV5-1, the J call TRBJ2-1, with TRBD2 identical over 11 bases. The CDR3 totals 15 residues. V trimming: 5 bases; J trimming: 4 bases; junction bases outside the gene matches: 5. Per germline, CDR1 SGHRS and CDR2 YFSETQ. CDR3 region: CASRGIAGGYNEQFF. In DNA, the CDR3 is TGCGCCAGCAGAGGAATAGCGGGAGGGTACAATGAGCAGTTCTTC.

Many counts were recorded for this clonotype. The chain is built from TRBV5-1 and TRBJ1-4, with unresolved D. Germline loops: CDR1 SGHRS, CDR2 YFSETQ. Trimming cost V 0 bases and J 5 bases, with 11 bases left between them. The CDR3 runs to 15 residues. The CDR3 DNA follows: TGCGCCAGCAGCTTGGACGGAAAAGAGAATGAAAAACTGTTTTTT. It translates to CASSLDGKENEKLFF.

This clonotype was recorded many times. Here the CDR3 DNA reads TGCGCCAGCAGCTTCCCAGATCAAGAGACCCAGTACTTC. Amino acid sequence: CASSFPDQETQYF. V gene TRBV5-1 combines with J gene TRBJ2-5; D is unclear. V lost 2 bases to trimming and J lost 2 bases, with 7 bases between them. Germline V gene lookup returns CDR1 SGHRS and CDR2 YFSETQ. This CDR3 contains 13 residues.

This clonotype was picked up many times. The genes are TRBV20-1 and TRBJ1-5, with a possible D match to TRBD1 (6 bases). Germline V lookup: CDR1 DFQATT, CDR2 SNEGSKA (reference sequence). CDR3 length equals 13 residues. V lost 5 bases and J lost 11, with 19 bases in between. Here the CDR3 reads CSAETSTGQAQHF. Here the CDR3 DNA reads TGCAGTGCTGAAACAAGCACAGGGCAGGCCCAGCATTTT.

This clonotype was observed at least ten times. The chain recombines TRBV20-1 with TRBJ2-1, with 7 bases aligning to TRBD1. V shed 1 base, J shed 8 bases, and the junction held 5 bases outside the gene matches. This CDR3 has 13 residues. Germline V gene lookup returns CDR1 DFQATT and CDR2 SNEGSKA (reference sequence). As DNA, the CDR3 is TGCAGTGCTAGAGGGTTACAGGGGTATGAGCAGTTCTTC. It encodes CSARGLQGYEQFF.

The chain employs TRBV12-3 or TRBV12-4 and TRBJ2-1; 10 nucleotides match TRBD1. The CDR3 is made up of 15 amino acids. V lost 4 bases and J lost 3; bases outside the gene matches: 3. In nucleotides, the CDR3 is TGTGCCAGCAGTTCAGACAGGGGGCACTACAATGAGCAGTTCTTC. It codes for CASSSDRGHYNEQFF.

This clonotype has ten or more counts. The chain recombines TRBV20-1 with TRBJ1-5, with D unclear. Germline lookup yields CDR1 DFQATT and CDR2 SNEGSKA (reference sequence). The ends were cut back, 2 bases at V and 4 bases at J, with 15 bases in the middle. The CDR3 length is 15 residues. Here the CDR3 DNA reads TGCAGTGCTAGACCCCCCGGGCGGTTGAATCAGCCCCAGCATTTT. Translated: CSARPPGRLNQPQHF.

This clonotype was found many times. The chain employs TRBV28 and TRBJ2-1, with TRBD2 matching 10 bases. There are 14 residues in the CDR3. V lost 5 bases, J lost 6 bases, and 4 bases stayed unmatched. The V gene's germline CDR1 is MDHEN and CDR2 SYDVKM. The CDR3 coding sequence is TGTGCCAGCAGTGGGACTAGCGTAACCAATGAGCAGTTCTTC. This gives the protein CASSGTSVTNEQFF.

This clonotype came up many times. V gene TRBV5-4 combines with J gene TRBJ2-7, with 7 positions matching TRBD1. This CDR3 spans 16 amino acids. The germline V gene encodes CDR1 SGHNT and CDR2 YYREEE (reference sequence). The ends lost 0 bases at V and 0 bases at J; junction bases unmatched: 6. The CDR3 sequence: CASSLDPGQPSYEQYF. DNA for the CDR3: TGTGCCAGCAGCTTGGACCCGGGACAGCCCTCCTACGAGCAGTACTTC.

This clonotype was detected ten times or more. The rearrangement joins TRBV28 to TRBJ1-5; 7 bases are a match to TRBD1. Trimming cost V 3 bases and J 0 bases; bases outside gene matches: 5. CDR1 is MDHEN and CDR2 is SYDVKM in the germline V gene. The CDR3 runs 16 residues. CDR3 nucleotides: TGTGCCAGCAGTTTCCAGGGGGGGTATAGCAATCAGCCCCAGCATTTT. It encodes CASSFQGGYSNQPQHF.

The chain combines TRBV27 with TRBJ2-3; D possibly corresponds to TRBD2 (6 bases). The length of the CDR3 is 15 residues. CDR1 and CDR2 from the germline V gene are MNHEY and SMNVEV (reference sequence). Trimming pared 3 bases from V and 6 bases from J, leaving 16 bases between. The DNA of the CDR3 is TGTGCCAGCAGTTTCAGGACCCCACGGGGGGATACGCAGTATTTT. This codes for CASSFRTPRGDTQYF.

This clonotype was recorded at least ten times. This chain uses TRBV27 with TRBJ1-5; D gene uncertain. Germline V gives CDR1 MNHEY, CDR2 SMNVEV (reference sequence). V was trimmed by 3 bases and J by 1 base, leaving 4 bases between them. CDR3 length: 13 residues. This chain's CDR3 is CASSFQSNQPQHF. CDR3 DNA sequence: TGTGCCAGCAGTTTCCAGAGCAATCAGCCCCAGCATTTT.

The sample holds many counts of this clonotype. The chain carries TRBV6-5 and TRBJ1-2; 8 bases are a match to TRBD1. Per germline, CDR1 MNHEY and CDR2 SVGAGI. CDR3 length: 16 amino acids. V gave up 4 bases and J gave up 8 bases; unmatched junction bases: 15. The CDR3: CASSSAGTGAEGGYTF. In DNA form, the CDR3 reads TGTGCCAGCAGTTCCGCCGGGACAGGAGCCGAAGGAGGCTACACCTTC.

This clonotype has at least ten counts. This chain joins TRBV29-1 and TRBJ2-6; unclear D gene. The length of the CDR3 is 12 residues. The germline V gene has CDR1 SQVTM and CDR2 ANQGSEA. Trimming left V 6 bases short and J 4 bases short, with 7 bases between. The CDR3 nucleotides read TGCAGCGTCGCTTCAGGGGCCAACGTCCTGACTTTC. It translates to CSVASGANVLTF.

The sample holds a few counts of this clonotype. The chain couples TRBV10-1 to TRBJ2-3; 8 bases line up with TRBD2. The germline gives CDR1 WNHNN, CDR2 SYGVQD (reference sequence). This CDR3 is 14 amino acids long. The CDR3 protein is CATTPGGGRDTQYF. CDR3 DNA: TGCGCTACCACCCCGGGAGGGGGTAGGGATACGCAGTATTTT.

This clonotype was observed at least ten times. The chain joins TRBV12-3 or TRBV12-4 to TRBJ2-7; D may be TRBD2 (6 bases). This CDR3 is built from 14 residues. The V gene lost 3 bases and the J gene lost 0 bases, with 9 bases spanning the gap. CDR3 region: CASSLGGYSYEQYF. The CDR3 coding sequence is TGTGCCAGCAGTTTGGGGGGATACTCCTACGAGCAGTACTTC.

In its sample, this clonotype was seen many times. V and J are TRBV20-1 and TRBJ2-2, with D possibly being TRBD1 (6 bases). Germline values: CDR1 DFQATT, CDR2 SNEGSKA (reference sequence). V lost 1 base and J 4 bases, leaving 19 bases between the germline ends. This CDR3 is built from 17 residues. This CDR3 is CSARVGDDRRTTGELFF. DNA for the CDR3: TGCAGTGCTAGAGTAGGGGACGACAGGAGAACCACCGGGGAGCTGTTTTTT.

In its sample, this clonotype was seen many times. This rearrangement joins TRBV28 to TRBJ1-6, with 9 bases lining up with TRBD1. Germline V gene sequence: CDR1 MDHEN, CDR2 SYDVKM. This CDR3 has 15 amino acids. The trim removed 5 bases at V and 5 bases at J, leaving 4 bases unmatched. The CDR3: CASSTGGTDNSPLHF. CDR3 nucleotide sequence: TGTGCCAGCAGTACAGGGGGCACCGATAATTCACCCCTCCACTTT.

The table lists this clonotype with many counts. V is TRBV29-1 and J is TRBJ2-7, with D tentatively TRBD1 or TRBD2 (5 bases each). V was shortened by 5 bases and J by 3 bases, with 14 bases between the two germline ends. Germline V gene sequence: CDR1 SQVTM, CDR2 ANQGSEA. The CDR3 runs 13 residues. The chain's CDR3 is CSVRSGANYEQYF. CDR3 nucleotide sequence: TGCAGCGTTAGGTCCGGGGCAAACTACGAGCAGTACTTC.

This clonotype was counted a few times. A much larger clone lies a single base off, so this may be a read error. V gene TRBV20-1 combines with J gene TRBJ2-2; D is ambiguous. The CDR3 is 14 amino acids. Germline CDR1 DFQATT, CDR2 SNEGSKA (reference sequence). DNA of the CDR3: TGCAGTGCTAGAGATCCCACGAACACCTGGGAGCTGTTTTTT. It translates to CSARDPTNTWELFF.